This T cell receptor (beta chain) was obtained from a study of OX40 agonist ivuxolimab in advanced cancers. Overall study results and limits: No antigen was identified for the clonally expanded peripheral T cells.

Any history of autoimmune disease or systemic immunosuppression disqualified patients. As regards this clone: Its antigen is not known.

Generated by immunoSEQ multiplex PCR, the TCRdb table keeps only in-frame clones and is missing some. The sample records around 44,000 clones, around 86% being singletons. Trimming took 5 bases from V and 4 from J; bases not matched to a gene: 13. This CDR3 contains 16 residues. Germline CDR1 and CDR2: PRHDT and FYEKMQ (reference sequence). The source was CD4+ or CD8+ T cells sorted from blood, collected in a trial of the OX40 agonist ivuxolimab. The TCR was taken from an adult with an advanced solid tumor such as melanoma, head and neck, liver or kidney cancer. The chain employs TRBV13 and TRBJ1-2; 7 positions agree with TRBD1. The CDR3 reads CASSLRDSQILYGYTF. The CDR3 DNA sequence: TGTGCCAGCAGCCTAAGGGACAGCCAAATACTCTATGGCTACACCTTC.